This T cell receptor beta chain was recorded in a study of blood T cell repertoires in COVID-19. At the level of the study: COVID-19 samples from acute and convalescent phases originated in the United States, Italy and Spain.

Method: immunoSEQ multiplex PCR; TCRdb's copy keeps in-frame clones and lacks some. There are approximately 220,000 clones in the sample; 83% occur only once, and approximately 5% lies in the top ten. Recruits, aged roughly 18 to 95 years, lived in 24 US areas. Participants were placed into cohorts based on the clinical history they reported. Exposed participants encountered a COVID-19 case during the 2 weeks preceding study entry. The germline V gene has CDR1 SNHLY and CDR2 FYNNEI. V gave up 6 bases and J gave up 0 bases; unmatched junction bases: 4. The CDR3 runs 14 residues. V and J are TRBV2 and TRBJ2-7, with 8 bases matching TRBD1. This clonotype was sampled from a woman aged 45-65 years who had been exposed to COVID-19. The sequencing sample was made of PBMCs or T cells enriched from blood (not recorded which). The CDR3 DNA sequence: TGTGCCAGCAGCCCGGACAGGGTCTCCTACGAGCAGTACTTC. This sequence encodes CASSPDRVSYEQYF.